This entry features one TCR beta chain sequence. The record originates from a study of shared clonotypes between healthy human individuals. Selected positively for CCR7 and CD45RO-negative, naive CD8 cells excluded terminally differentiated effector memory CD45RA+ cells. Sequenced by immunoSEQ multiplex PCR; TCRdb stores in-frame clones only, minus some. This sample has about 2.2 million clones; about 93% occur once, and the top ten carry 1.5% to 2%. The ends were cut back, 1 base at V and 3 bases at J, with 14 bases in the middle. Germline CDR1 is SGHRS and CDR2 is YFSETQ. The CDR3 has 16 amino acids.

The genes are TRBV5-1 and TRBJ1-3, with a possible D match to TRBD1 (6 bases). The sequence was collected from a man aged 18 to 35 in good health. Some clones in this sample may be carry-over from other donors' samples. The material sequenced was naive CD8+ T cells from PBMCs. The CDR3 protein is CASSLNDRRFGNTIYF. The CDR3 region has the DNA TGCGCCAGCAGCTTGAACGACAGGAGGTTTGGAAACACCATATATTTT.